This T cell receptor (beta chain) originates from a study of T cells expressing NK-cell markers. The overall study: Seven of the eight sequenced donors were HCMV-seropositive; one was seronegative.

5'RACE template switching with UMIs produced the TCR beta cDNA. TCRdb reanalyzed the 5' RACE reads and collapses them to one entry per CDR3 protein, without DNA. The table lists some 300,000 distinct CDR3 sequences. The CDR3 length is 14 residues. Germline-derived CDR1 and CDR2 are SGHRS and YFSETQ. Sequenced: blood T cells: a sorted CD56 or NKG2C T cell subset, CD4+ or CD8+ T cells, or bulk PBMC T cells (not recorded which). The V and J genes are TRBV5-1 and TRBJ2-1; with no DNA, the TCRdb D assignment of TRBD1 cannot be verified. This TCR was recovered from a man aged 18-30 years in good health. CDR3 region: CASSLAGGTKEQFF.